This T cell receptor beta chain was captured in a study of shared clonotypes between healthy human individuals. With regard to this clone: Its antigen is unidentified.

Points from the study as a whole: Generation probabilities were higher for clonotypes shared across all four sorted-subset donors than for unshared ones.

CDR3 length: 14 residues. Trimming took 1 base from V and 2 from J, leaving 10 bases between them. Looked up from germline, CDR1 is SGHNT and CDR2 is YYREEE (reference sequence). Terminally differentiated effector memory CD45RA+ cells were excluded from the naive CD8 cells, which were CD45RO-negative and positively selected for CCR7. Original handling: From ImmunoSEQ came sequences covering only the junction and carrying no quality scores, so filtering differed. The repertoire was sequenced with immunoSEQ multiplex PCR; TCRdb's copy has only in-frame clones and lacks some. Clone size and the V and J calls come from that table; the DNA yielded D and trimming. The sample lists some 2 million clones, roughly 95% occurring once.

This TCR was recovered from a man aged 18-30 years in good health. The chain has TRBV5-4 and TRBJ2-7; D is possibly TRBD1 (6 bases). Sequencing used naive CD8+ T cells sorted from blood. In DNA form, the CDR3 reads TGTGCCAGCAGCTTGAGACAGGTCCCCTACGAGCAGTACTTC. Its protein product is CASSLRQVPYEQYF.